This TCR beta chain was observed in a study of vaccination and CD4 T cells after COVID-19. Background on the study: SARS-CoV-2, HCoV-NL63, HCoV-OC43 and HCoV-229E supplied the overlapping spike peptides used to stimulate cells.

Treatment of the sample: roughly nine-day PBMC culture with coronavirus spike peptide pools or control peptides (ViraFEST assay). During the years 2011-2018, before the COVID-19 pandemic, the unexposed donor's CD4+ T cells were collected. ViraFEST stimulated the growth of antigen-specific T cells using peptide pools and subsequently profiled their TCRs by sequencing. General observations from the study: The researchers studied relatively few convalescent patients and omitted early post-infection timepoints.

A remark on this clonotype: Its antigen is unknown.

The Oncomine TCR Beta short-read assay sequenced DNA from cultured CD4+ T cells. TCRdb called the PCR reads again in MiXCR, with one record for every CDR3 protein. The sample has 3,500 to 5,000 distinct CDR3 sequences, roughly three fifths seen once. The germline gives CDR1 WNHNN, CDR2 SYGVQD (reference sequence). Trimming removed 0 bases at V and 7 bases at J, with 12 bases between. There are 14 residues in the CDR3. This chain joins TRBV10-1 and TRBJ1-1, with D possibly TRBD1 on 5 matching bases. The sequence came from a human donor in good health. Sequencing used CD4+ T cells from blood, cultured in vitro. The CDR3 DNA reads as TGCGCCAGCAGTGAGTCGGTTACTGGGGGTGAAGCTTTCTTT. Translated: CASSESVTGGEAFF.